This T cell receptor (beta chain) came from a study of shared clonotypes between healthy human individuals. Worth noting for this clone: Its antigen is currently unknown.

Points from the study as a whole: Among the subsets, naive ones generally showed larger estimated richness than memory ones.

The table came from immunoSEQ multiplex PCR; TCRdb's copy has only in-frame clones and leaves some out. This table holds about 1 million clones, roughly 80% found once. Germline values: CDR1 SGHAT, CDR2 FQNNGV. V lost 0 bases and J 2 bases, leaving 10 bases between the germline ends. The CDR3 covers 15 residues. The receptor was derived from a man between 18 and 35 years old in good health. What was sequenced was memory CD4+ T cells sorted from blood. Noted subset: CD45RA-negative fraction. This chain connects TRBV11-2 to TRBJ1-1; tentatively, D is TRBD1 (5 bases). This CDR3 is CASSLDARGNTEAFF. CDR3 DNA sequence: TGTGCCAGCAGCTTAGATGCTCGGGGCAACACTGAAGCTTTCTTT.